Listed below are T cell receptor beta chains from one sample, sequenced in a study of blood T cell repertoires in COVID-19. Repertoires were generated with immunoSEQ multiplex PCR, while TCRdb's copy carries only in-frame clones and drops some. Among 80,000 to 100,000 clones listed, 70% to 80% were seen once. The specimen was peripheral blood. Every receptor here comes from an older man with acute or convalescent COVID-19. The CDR3 runs from the conserved cysteine through the conserved F or W. D genes are given only for firm matches. Expanded clones are given a class, and other clones once, few, many or no size at all.

clone size | J gene | V gene | D gene | CDR3 protein | CDR3 DNA
few | TRBJ2-1 | TRBV18 | . | CASSRDLYSYNEQFF | TGTGCCAGCTCTCGGGACTTATACTCCTACAATGAGCAGTTCTTC
. | TRBJ1-5 | TRBV6-1 | . | CASREGVYSNQPQHF | TGTGCCAGCAGGGAAGGCGTTTATAGCAATCAGCCCCAGCATTTT
. | TRBJ2-3 | TRBV5-1 | TRBD1 | CASSLKRQGASSTDTQYF | TGCGCCAGCAGCCTTAAAAGGCAGGGGGCCTCAAGCACAGATACGCAGTATTTT
. | TRBJ2-3 | TRBV11-3 | . | CASSLDQADTQYF | TGTGCCAGCAGCTTAGATCAGGCAGATACGCAGTATTTT
once | TRBJ2-5 | TRBV18 | TRBD1 | CASSRTGGGETQYF | TGTGCCAGCTCACGTACAGGGGGCGGAGAGACCCAGTACTTC
. | TRBJ2-7 | TRBV5-4 | . | CASRRQNSKIYEQYF | TGTGCCAGCAGGCGACAGAACTCGAAAATTTACGAGCAGTACTTC
. | TRBJ2-1 | TRBV3-1/TRBV3-2 | . | CASSQGPAGPYNEQFF | TGTGCCAGCAGCCAAGGACCTGCGGGACCTTACAATGAGCAGTTCTTC
. | TRBJ1-1 | TRBV2 | TRBD1 | CASGQERRTEAFF | TGTGCCAGCGGACAGGAACGAAGAACTGAAGCTTTCTTT
. | TRBJ2-7 | TRBV4-1 | TRBD2 | CASSQTGTSGTGANF | TGCGCCAGCAGCCAAACCGGGACTAGCGGGACCGGGGCAAACTTC
. | TRBJ1-6 | TRBV28 | . | CASSFRDIHSYNSPLHF | TGTGCCAGCAGTTTCCGGGACATTCACTCCTATAATTCACCCCTCCACTTT
. | TRBJ1-2 | TRBV27 | TRBD1 | CASSPDRRASYTF | TGTGCCAGCAGCCCGGACAGGAGGGCTAGCTACACCTTC
. | TRBJ1-3 | TRBV9 | TRBD1 | CASRTGDSGNTIYF | TGTGCCAGCAGGACAGGGGATTCTGGAAACACCATATATTTT
. | TRBJ2-3 | TRBV12-5 | . | CASGEADTQYF | TGTGCTAGTGGCGAGGCAGATACGCAGTATTTT
. | TRBJ2-3 | TRBV5-1 | TRBD2 | CASSLRLAVSTDTQYF | TGCGCCAGCAGCTTACGACTAGCGGTTAGCACAGATACGCAGTATTTT
. | TRBJ2-2 | TRBV6-6 | TRBD2 | CASSWTSDTGELFF | TGTGCCAGCAGTTGGACTAGCGACACCGGGGAGCTGTTTTTT
few | TRBJ1-2 | TRBV2 | TRBD1 | CASSRTGIGGYTF | TGTGCCAGCAGTCGGACAGGGATTGGTGGCTACACCTTC
few | TRBJ2-2 | TRBV27 | TRBD2 | CASRDGTSGRTGELFF | TGTGCCAGCAGGGACGGGACTAGCGGAAGGACCGGGGAGCTGTTTTTT
few | TRBJ1-5 | TRBV30 | . | CAWSAQPNQPQHF | TGTGCCTGGAGTGCACAGCCTAATCAGCCCCAGCATTTT
. | TRBJ2-2 | TRBV4-2 | . | CASSPFSGSNTGELFF | TGTGCCAGCAGCCCGTTCTCGGGGTCGAACACCGGGGAGCTGTTTTTT
. | TRBJ1-5 | TRBV2 | . | CASSFSRIGNQPQHF | TGTGCCAGCTCTTTTTCCAGGATCGGCAATCAGCCCCAGCATTTT
. | TRBJ2-5 | TRBV19 | TRBD1 | CASSGGTGQETQYF | TGTGCCAGTAGCGGTGGGACAGGGCAAGAGACCCAGTACTTC
. | TRBJ2-1 | TRBV7-9 | TRBD1 | CASRPTGGIYNEQFF | TGTGCCAGCAGGCCTACAGGGGGCATTTACAATGAGCAGTTCTTC
. | TRBJ2-2 | TRBV3-1/TRBV3-2 | . | CASSQVAGSLTGELFF | TGTGCCAGCAGCCAAGTTGCGGGTAGCCTGACCGGGGAGCTGTTTTTT
. | TRBJ1-6 | TRBV30 | . | CAWSWPGSPLHF | TGTGCCTGGTCTTGGCCTGGTTCACCCCTCCACTTT
. | TRBJ2-5 | TRBV23-1 | . | CASSQSKGGETQYF | TGCGCCAGCAGTCAATCGAAAGGGGGAGAGACCCAGTACTTC
. | TRBJ2-7 | TRBV5-4 | TRBD2 | CASSPGLAYYEQYF | TGTGCCAGCAGCCCGGGACTAGCGTACTACGAGCAGTACTTC
. | TRBJ2-7 | TRBV5-4 | . | CASSFGSYEQYF | TGTGCCAGCAGCTTCGGGTCCTACGAGCAGTACTTC
. | TRBJ1-6 | TRBV7-2 | . | CASKEAGTYNSPLHF | TGTGCCAGCAAGGAGGCCGGGACTTATAATTCACCCCTCCACTTT
. | TRBJ2-6 | TRBV28 | TRBD1 | CASSGTGQSGANVLTF | TGTGCCAGCAGTGGGACAGGGCAATCTGGGGCCAACGTCCTGACTTTC
. | TRBJ2-5 | TRBV7-9 | TRBD2 | CASSLTTGGPETQYF | TGTGCCAGCAGCCTTACTACGGGAGGGCCGGAGACCCAGTACTTC
. | TRBJ1-1 | TRBV28 | . | CASSLGAEAFF | TGTGCCAGCAGTTTGGGCGCTGAAGCTTTCTTT
. | TRBJ2-7 | TRBV6-1 | . | CASSGRSAGRSYEQYF | TGTGCCAGCAGTGGACGCTCGGCGGGCCGTTCCTACGAGCAGTACTTC
. | TRBJ1-2 | TRBV6-6 | . | CASSNPGPFYYGYTF | TGTGCCAGCAGTAACCCAGGGCCATTCTACTATGGCTACACCTTC
many | TRBJ1-1 | TRBV5-4 | . | CASSPEGLEAFF | TGTGCCAGCAGCCCCGAGGGTCTTGAAGCTTTCTTT
. | TRBJ2-7 | TRBV15 | . | CATSGFDSYEQYF | TGTGCCACCAGCGGGTTCGACAGCTACGAGCAGTACTTC
few | TRBJ1-5 | TRBV5-4 | . | CASSPDRGQPQHF | TGTGCCAGCAGCCCGGACAGAGGCCAGCCCCAGCATTTT
. | TRBJ1-1 | TRBV24-1 | . | CATSGKGSGRNTEAFF | TGTGCCACCAGTGGTAAAGGCAGCGGAAGAAACACTGAAGCTTTCTTT
. | TRBJ1-2 | TRBV6-6 | TRBD1 | CASAKQGSNYGYTF | TGTGCCAGCGCTAAACAGGGGTCAAACTATGGCTACACCTTC
few | TRBJ2-7 | TRBV6-2/TRBV6-3 | TRBD2 | CASSRLWEGHYEQYF | TGTGCCAGCAGCCGCCTATGGGAGGGCCATTACGAGCAGTACTTC
. | TRBJ1-5 | TRBV27 | . | CASSLGSSTNQPQHF | TGTGCCAGCAGCCTCGGTTCATCCACTAATCAGCCCCAGCATTTT
. | TRBJ2-1 | TRBV12-5 | TRBD2 | CASGRGTSGSSGNEQFF | TGTGCTAGTGGCCGCGGGACTAGCGGGAGTTCAGGTAATGAGCAGTTCTTC
. | TRBJ2-7 | TRBV30 | TRBD2 | CAWSPFSSGSRYEQYF | TGTGCCTGGAGTCCCTTTTCTAGCGGGAGTAGGTACGAGCAGTACTTC
. | TRBJ2-5 | TRBV10-2 | . | CASSLRETQYF | TGCGCCAGCAGCCTTCGAGAGACCCAGTACTTC
. | TRBJ1-4 | TRBV4-1 | . | CASSPGPSNEKLFF | TGCGCCAGCAGCCCTGGGCCTTCTAATGAAAAACTGTTTTTT
. | TRBJ1-2 | TRBV15 | . | CATSMDRQSNYGYTF | TGTGCCACCAGCATGGACAGACAATCTAACTATGGCTACACCTTC
few | TRBJ2-7 | TRBV7-2 | . | CASTRGYEQYF | TGTGCCAGCACCAGGGGCTACGAGCAGTACTTC
. | TRBJ2-7 | TRBV4-2 | TRBD2 | CASSHGRDSYEQYF | TGTGCCAGCAGCCACGGGAGGGACTCCTACGAGCAGTACTTC
few | TRBJ1-1 | TRBV19 | . | CASSNYGRNTEAFF | TGTGCCAGTAGTAACTATGGGAGGAACACTGAAGCTTTCTTT
. | TRBJ2-7 | TRBV6-2/TRBV6-3 | TRBD1 | CASSSPRQGSYEQYF | TGTGCCAGCAGTTCCCCGAGACAGGGTTCCTACGAGCAGTACTTC